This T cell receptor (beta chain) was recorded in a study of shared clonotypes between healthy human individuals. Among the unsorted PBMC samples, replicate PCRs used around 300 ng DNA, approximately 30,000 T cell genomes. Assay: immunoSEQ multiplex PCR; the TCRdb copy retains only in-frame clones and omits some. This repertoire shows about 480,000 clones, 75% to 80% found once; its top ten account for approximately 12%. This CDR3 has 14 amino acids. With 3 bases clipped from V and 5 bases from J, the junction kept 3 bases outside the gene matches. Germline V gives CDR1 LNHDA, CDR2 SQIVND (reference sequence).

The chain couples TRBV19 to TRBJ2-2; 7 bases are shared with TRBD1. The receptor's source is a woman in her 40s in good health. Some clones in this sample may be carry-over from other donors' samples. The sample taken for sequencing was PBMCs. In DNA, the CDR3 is TGTGCCAGTAGTATTAGGGGACAGACCGGGGAGCTGTTTTTT. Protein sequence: CASSIRGQTGELFF.